This T cell receptor beta chain stems from a study of T cells after yellow fever vaccination. V was pared by 0 bases and J by 2 bases, with 14 bases between. The germline gives CDR1 GTSNPN, CDR2 SVGIG (reference sequence). CDR3 length: 16 residues. This clonotype showed up just a few times. From the 5' RACE reads, TCRdb called clonotypes with MiXCR, one entry per CDR3 protein. The sample shows about 230,000 distinct CDR3 sequences, less than 7.5% of them seen only once. This sequence joins TRBV30 and TRBJ2-1, with D unresolved. The sample was CD4+ T cells sorted from PBMCs, taken on the day of the yellow fever booster vaccination. This TCR was recovered from a man aged 30 to 45 who received the YFV17D yellow fever vaccine. The DNA of the CDR3 is TGTGCCTGGAGTGTATCTTGGAGCAGCCCCTACAATGAGCAGTTCTTC. Translation gives CAWSVSWSSPYNEQFF.